One and the same sample provided the 21 T cell receptor beta chains below, sequenced in a study of blood T cell repertoires in COVID-19. Measured with immunoSEQ multiplex PCR; TCRdb has only the in-frame clones, and not every one. The sample has approximately 240,000 clones; 80% to 90% are singletons. What was sequenced was PBMCs or T cells enriched from blood (not recorded which). The receptors derive from a woman between 18 and 29 years old in a cohort exposed to, infected with or recovered from COVID-19 (not recorded which).

The chain employs TRBV27 and TRBJ2-1; D is possibly TRBD1 (6 bases). Germline-derived CDR1 and CDR2 are MNHEY and SMNVEV (reference sequence). The CDR3 runs 15 residues. V was cut by 6 bases and J by 2 bases, with 14 bases left in between. The CDR3 protein is CASRGQSGTYNEQFF. The CDR3 DNA reads TGTGCCAGCAGAGGACAGTCGGGTACCTACAATGAGCAGTTCTTC.

This chain uses TRBV24-1 with TRBJ2-7; possibly TRBD2 for D (5 bases). The CDR3 spans 13 residues. Germline-derived CDR1 and CDR2 are KGHDR and SFDVKD. Trimming removed 7 bases at V and 2 bases at J, with 11 bases between. CDR3 sequence (DNA): TGTGCCACCAGATCAGACGGGACCTACGAGCAGTACTTC. Translating it yields CATRSDGTYEQYF.

The chain couples TRBV15 to TRBJ1-2; 7 bases are a match to TRBD1. Losses at the gene ends were 3 bases for V and 7 bases for J; bases not matched to a gene: 11. The CDR3 has 15 residues. In germline, CDR1 is LNHNV, CDR2 YYDKDF (reference sequence). The CDR3 reads CATSSLGQFASGYTF. In DNA form, the CDR3 reads TGTGCCACCAGCAGCTTGGGACAGTTCGCTAGTGGCTACACCTTC.

The J gene is TRBJ2-5, the V gene TRBV2; D is ambiguous. The CDR3 extends over 13 amino acids. Germline CDR1 and CDR2: SNHLY and FYNNEI. With 3 bases removed from V and 1 base from J, the gap between germline ends came to 6 bases. The CDR3 sequence is CASSDGLQETQYF. As DNA, the CDR3 is TGTGCCAGCAGTGATGGCCTCCAAGAGACCCAGTACTTC.

V usage is TRBV29-1 and J usage is TRBJ2-1; 8 nucleotides align to TRBD2. The V and J ends lost 3 bases and 7 bases, in that order; junction bases with no gene match: 5. Germline V gene lookup returns CDR1 SQVTM and CDR2 ANQGSEA. The CDR3 extends over 13 amino acids. CDR3 amino acids: CSVETGGRNEQFF. The CDR3 DNA sequence: TGCAGCGTTGAGACGGGAGGGCGGAATGAGCAGTTCTTC.

In nucleotides, the CDR3 is TGCGCCAGCAGCTTGAACCCCCAGGGAATGAACACTGAAGCTTTCTTT. Protein: CASSLNPQGMNTEAFF. The V call is TRBV5-1, the J call TRBJ1-1; tentative D call: TRBD1 (5 bases). The CDR3 covers 16 residues. V dropped 1 base and J dropped 0 bases, with 13 bases sitting between them. The V gene's germline CDR1 is SGHRS and CDR2 YFSETQ.

This rearrangement joins TRBV21-1 to TRBJ1-6; the D call TRBD1 from the table was never checked on the DNA. TRBV21-1 is an annotated pseudogene. This CDR3 is 13 amino acids long. The CDR3 DNA reads TGTGCCAGCAGCGAACACAGGGACTCACCCCTCCACTTT. Amino acid sequence: CASSEHRDSPLHF.

The chain couples TRBV27 to TRBJ2-3; D is undetermined. Germline CDR1 and CDR2: MNHEY and SMNVEV (reference sequence). V lost 6 bases, J lost 5 bases, and 9 bases lay in between. There are 12 residues in the CDR3. CDR3 sequence: CASSSTGDTQYF. The CDR3 DNA follows: TGTGCCAGCAGCAGCACGGGAGATACGCAGTATTTT.

The chain is built from TRBV9 and TRBJ2-2; no definite D call. The germline V and J ends were trimmed by 4 bases and 4 bases, with 5 bases remaining between them. Germline-derived CDR1 and CDR2 are SGDLS and YYNGEE. The CDR3 totals 12 residues. CDR3 region: CASSPGTGELFF. CDR3 DNA sequence: TGTGCCAGCAGCCCGGGCACCGGGGAGCTGTTTTTT.

The rearrangement uses TRBV25-1 and TRBJ2-3; 7 nucleotides match TRBD2. Trimming at V came to 4 bases and at J to 4 bases, leaving 11 bases not matched to a gene. This CDR3 comprises 16 residues. CDR1 is MGHDK, CDR2 SYGVNS, per germline. CDR3 sequence reads: CASSAAGAPVSDTQYF. The CDR3 nucleotides are TGTGCCAGCAGTGCCGCGGGAGCCCCCGTGTCAGATACGCAGTATTTT.

The chain uses TRBV7-8 and TRBJ1-4; 7 positions match TRBD1. The germline CDR1 and CDR2 sequences are SGHVS and FQNEAQ. The CDR3 loop spans 14 amino acids. J was trimmed by 8 bases and V by 3 bases; bases with no gene match: 6. This chain's CDR3 is CASSLTGRSEKLFF. CDR3 sequence (DNA): TGTGCCAGCAGCTTGACAGGGCGTAGCGAAAAACTGTTTTTT. Full variable domain (rest looked up from reference TRBV7-8 and TRBJ1-4): GAGVSQSPRYKVAKRGQDVALRCDPISGHVSLFWYQQALGQGPEFLTYFQNEAQLDKSGLPSDRFFAERPEGSVSTLKIQRTQQEDSAVYLCASSLTGRSEKLFFGSGTQLSVL.

J is TRBJ2-3 and V is TRBV29-1, with 7 bases aligning to TRBD1. The trim removed 5 bases at V and 3 bases at J, leaving 11 bases unmatched. Germline V lookup: CDR1 SQVTM, CDR2 ANQGSEA. The CDR3 length is 15 residues. CDR3 residues: CSVSAPDRITDTQYF. In DNA, the CDR3 is TGCAGCGTTTCCGCGCCGGACAGGATTACAGATACGCAGTATTTT.

CDR3 in DNA: TGCGCCAGCAGCCTCGAAAAGCGGGGGGTCTACGAGCAGTACTTC. Encoded protein: CASSLEKRGVYEQYF. This chain links TRBV4-1 with TRBJ2-7; 9 nucleotides line up with TRBD2. The CDR3 spans 15 residues. The germline V gene has CDR1 MGHRA and CDR2 YSYEKL. V lost 4 bases and J lost 3; bases outside the gene matches: 7.

The V gene is TRBV6-5, the J gene TRBJ2-7; 7 bases are a match to TRBD1. This CDR3 has 14 amino acids. Per germline, CDR1 MNHEY and CDR2 SVGAGI. Trimming took 4 bases from V and 4 from J; bases not matched to a gene: 7. CDR3 loop: CASSSGGSLYEQYF. The CDR3 nucleotides are TGTGCCAGCAGTTCAGGGGGAAGCCTTTACGAGCAGTACTTC.

The chain combines TRBV28 with TRBJ2-3, with D maybe TRBD2 (6 bases). The CDR3 contains 15 residues. Trimming took off 4 bases at V and 2 bases at J, with 13 bases between the two ends. CDR1 and CDR2 from the germline V gene are MDHEN and SYDVKM. The CDR3 nucleotides are TGTGCCAGCAGTTACGGGACTGGCGACACAGATACGCAGTATTTT. Protein: CASSYGTGDTDTQYF. The whole variable domain, remainder taken from reference TRBV28 and TRBJ2-3, is DVKVTQSSRYLVKRTGEKVFLECVQDMDHENMFWYRQDPGLGLRLIYFSYDVKMKEKGDIPEGYSVSREKKERFSLILESASTNQTSMYLCASSYGTGDTDTQYFGPGTRLTVL.

This chain joins TRBV5-4 and TRBJ2-6, with 7 bases that match TRBD2. The J segment lost 0 bases and the V segment lost 6 bases, leaving 9 bases of the junction unmatched. CDR3 size: 17 residues. Germline V CDR1 and CDR2: SGHNT, YYREEE (reference sequence). The CDR3 sequence is CASTVGGFNSGANVLTF. The CDR3 nucleotides read TGTGCCAGCACCGTCGGGGGGTTCAACTCTGGGGCCAACGTCCTGACTTTC. The full variable domain, with the rest looked up from reference TRBV5-4 and TRBJ2-6, is ETGVTQSPTHLIKTRGQQVTLRCSSQSGHNTVSWYQQALGQGPQFIFQYYREEENGRGNFPPRFSGLQFPNYSSELNVNALELDDSALYLCASTVGGFNSGANVLTFGAGSRLTVL.

This rearrangement joins TRBV10-3 to TRBJ2-2; 10 bases fit TRBD2. Trimming removed 5 bases from V and 2 bases from J; junction bases left unmatched: 5. CDR3 length: 16 residues. Germline V lookup: CDR1 ENHRY, CDR2 SYGVKD. CDR3 amino acids: CAISSGTSDNTGELFF. CDR3 nucleotide sequence: TGTGCCATCAGTTCCGGGACTAGCGATAACACCGGGGAGCTGTTTTTT.

This clone showed up just once. The chain employs TRBV5-6 and TRBJ1-5; D might be TRBD1 (6 bases). The germline CDR1 and CDR2 sequences are SGHDT and YYEEEE. V gave up 2 bases and J gave up 4 bases, with 13 bases separating them. CDR3 size: 15 residues. CDR3 sequence: CASSLTKQGNQPQHF. The CDR3 DNA reads as TGTGCCAGCAGCTTAACAAAGCAGGGGAATCAGCCCCAGCATTTT.

The V and J genes are TRBV19 and TRBJ2-7; tentative D call: TRBD1 (6 bases). V lost 4 bases and J 4 bases, leaving 20 bases between the germline ends. The CDR3 consists of 16 residues. Germline V gene data show CDR1 as LNHDA and CDR2 as SQIVND (reference sequence). This CDR3 reads CASSKSGVKNMYEQYF. DNA for the CDR3: TGTGCCAGTAGTAAGTCAGGGGTCAAAAATATGTACGAGCAGTACTTC.

This clone has only one observation. This chain links TRBV3-1 (or the pseudogene TRBV3-2) with TRBJ2-5, with D unresolved. The CDR3 has 15 residues. In germline, CDR1 is LGHDT, CDR2 YNNKEL (reference sequence). The V end lost 1 base, the J end lost 4 bases, and 13 bases lay between the germline ends. CDR3 DNA: TGTGCCAGCAGCCAAGGGGCCACAAGCCCAGAGACCCAGTACTTC. This translates into CASSQGATSPETQYF.

V is TRBV6-2 or TRBV6-3 and J is TRBJ1-2; maybe TRBD1 (6 bases). Germline V gene lookup returns CDR1 MNHEY and CDR2 SVGEGT. V gave up 2 bases and J gave up 4 bases, with 20 bases separating them. The CDR3 is 17 residues long. In DNA form, the CDR3 reads TGTGCCAGCAGTTACGGGACACCAGGGAAAAGAGGCTATGGCTACACCTTC. This codes for CASSYGTPGKRGYGYTF.